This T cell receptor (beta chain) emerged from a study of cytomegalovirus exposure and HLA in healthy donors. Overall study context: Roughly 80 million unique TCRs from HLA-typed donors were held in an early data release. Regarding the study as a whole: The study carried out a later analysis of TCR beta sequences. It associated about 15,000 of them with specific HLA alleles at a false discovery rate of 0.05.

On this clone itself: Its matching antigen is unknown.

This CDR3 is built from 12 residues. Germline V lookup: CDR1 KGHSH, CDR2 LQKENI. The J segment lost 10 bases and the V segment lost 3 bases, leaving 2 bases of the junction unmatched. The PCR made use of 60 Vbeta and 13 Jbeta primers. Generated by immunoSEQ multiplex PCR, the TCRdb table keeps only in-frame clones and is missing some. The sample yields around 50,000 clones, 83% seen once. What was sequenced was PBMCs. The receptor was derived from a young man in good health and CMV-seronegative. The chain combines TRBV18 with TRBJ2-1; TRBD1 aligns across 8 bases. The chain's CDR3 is CASSPGQAEQFF. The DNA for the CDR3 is TGTGCCAGCTCACCGGGACAGGCCGAGCAGTTCTTC.